This TCR beta chain was observed in a study of T cells in Graves' hyperthyroidism and ophthalmopathy. Amplification yielded TCR beta CDR3 regions, with RNA transcripts as the source. The TCR CDR3 was amplified in a first-round RT-PCR using the HTBI primer set. Using its own MiXCR run on the multiplex PCR reads, TCRdb lists one record per CDR3 protein. Altogether hundreds of thousands of distinct CDR3 sequences are present, roughly 25% being singletons, with the ten largest covering roughly 80%. From germline, CDR1 is SNHLY and CDR2 FYNNEI. The CDR3 has 11 residues. Notes on this clonotype: A read error is possible here, since a much larger clone lies one base away.

Specimen: blood. V usage is TRBV2 and J usage is TRBJ1-2; D not resolved. This sequence originates from a man aged 50-59 years with Graves' hyperthyroidism. The CDR3 spells CASRPRDGYAF. The CDR3 DNA follows: TGTGCCAGCAGGCCCAGAGATGGCTACGCCTTC.